This T cell receptor (beta chain) originates from a study of blood T cell repertoires in COVID-19. This CDR3 has 12 amino acids. Germline values: CDR1 SGHDN, CDR2 FVKESK. The V end lost 1 base, the J end lost 8 bases, and 7 bases lay between the germline ends. Sequencing was performed with immunoSEQ multiplex PCR; in TCRdb, only in-frame clones are kept and a portion is missing. This sample carries 30,000 to 40,000 clones, around 84% of them seen once, and the ten largest clones take about 15%. This sequence joins TRBV14 and TRBJ2-3; possible D gene TRBD2, 5 bases. This TCR was recovered from a human donor with acute or convalescent COVID-19. The donor label of this sample is uncertain. The specimen sequenced was peripheral blood. In DNA, the CDR3 is TGTGCCAGCAGCCAAGTTCGGGGTACGCAGTATTTT. Protein product: CASSQVRGTQYF. The complete variable domain, with remaining parts taken from reference TRBV14 and TRBJ2-3, reads EAGVTQFPSHSVIEKGQTVTLRCDPISGHDNLYWYRRVMGKEIKFLLHFVKESKQDESGMPNNRFLAERTGGTYSTLKVQPAELEDSGVYFCASSQVRGTQYFGPGTRLTVL.